Following are 20 T cell receptor beta chains from one sample sequenced in a study of persistence of HIV-infected CD4 T cells. The libraries were made with immunoSEQ version 4 in survey mode. TCRdb keeps only in-frame clones here, not all; method: immunoSEQ multiplex PCR. Of 25,000 to 30,000 clones listed, around four fifths are singletons. These receptors' targets are unknown. Cells were stimulated with CMV-infected fibroblast lysates at about 9.4 ug/mL. CD40L-negative CD69-negative CD45RO-high memory CD4+ T cells were sorted as populations depleted of antigen-responding cells. Material: CD4+ T cells sorted from PBMCs after roughly 18-hour stimulation, obtained from a patient who received antiretroviral therapy. The receptors were gathered from an adult woman with HIV who was CMV-seropositive.

This clone was seen only once. The chain couples TRBV24-1 to TRBJ2-3, with 9 bases identical to TRBD1. Germline assignment: CDR1 KGHDR and CDR2 SFDVKD. After removal of 6 bases from V and 2 bases from J, the junction contained 5 bases not matched to a gene. The CDR3 is 15 residues long. CDR3 DNA: TGTGCCACCAGTCAGCGGGACAGGGCCACAGATACGCAGTATTTT. Translation: CATSQRDRATDTQYF.

The CDR3 nucleotides are TGTGCCAGCAGCCAAGCCGGCGGGGGGACCTACAATGAGCAGTTCTTC. Protein sequence: CASSQAGGGTYNEQFF. The V call is TRBV4-2, the J call TRBJ2-1; TRBD2 agrees at 8 bases. V lost 1 base to trimming and J lost 2 bases; unmatched junction nucleotides: 4. The CDR3 contains 16 residues. The germline V gene encodes CDR1 LGHNA and CDR2 YNFKEQ.

This clone has only a few counts. The V and J genes are TRBV20-1 and TRBJ1-3; D is ambiguous. CDR1 is DFQATT, CDR2 SNEGSKA, per germline (reference sequence). The CDR3 spans 11 residues. Trimming removed 3 bases from V and 4 bases from J, with 4 bases in between. DNA of the CDR3: TGCAGTGCTAGGATGGGAAACACCATATATTTT. Its translation: CSARMGNTIYF.

This sequence joins TRBV2 and TRBJ1-2; the D gene is possibly TRBD1 (5 bases). The V and J ends lost 2 bases and 8 bases respectively, with 12 bases between them. This CDR3 contains 13 residues. CDR1 is SNHLY, CDR2 FYNNEI, per germline. The CDR3 coding sequence is TGTGCCAGCAGTGAATGGCAGGGTTACGGCTACACCTTC. Protein: CASSEWQGYGYTF.

The V gene is TRBV7-3, the J gene TRBJ2-7; 9 nucleotides line up with TRBD2. This CDR3 has 17 residues. V shed 6 bases, J shed 0 bases, and the junction held 12 bases outside the gene matches. Per germline, CDR1 SGHTA and CDR2 FQGTGA. CDR3 protein: CASSCERGASNSYEQYF. CDR3 coding DNA: TGTGCCAGCAGTTGTGAGCGGGGGGCCTCGAACTCCTACGAGCAGTACTTC.

V and J are TRBV6-5 and TRBJ1-5, with D maybe TRBD1 (5 bases). The CDR3 contains 12 residues. CDR1 is MNHEY, CDR2 SVGAGI, per germline. V was cut by 11 bases and J by 5 bases, with 13 bases left in between. CDR3 protein: CACGGGDQPQHF. The CDR3 DNA reads TGTGCCTGTGGCGGGGGGGATCAGCCCCAGCATTTT.

Comment on this clone: The same CDR3 can be traced to other DNA sequences in this sample. The chain is built from TRBV7-9 and TRBJ1-1; 9 bases line up with TRBD1. Looked up from germline, CDR1 is SEHNR and CDR2 is FQNEAQ (reference sequence). The V and J ends lost 0 bases and 5 bases, in that order; junction bases with no gene match: 4. CDR3 length equals 15 residues. The CDR3 protein is CASSLAGTGRTEAFF. CDR3 DNA sequence: TGTGCCAGCAGCTTAGCCGGGACAGGGAGGACTGAAGCTTTCTTT.

The sample holds a few counts of this clone. The gene calls are TRBV18 and TRBJ1-4; the match to TRBD1 covers 8 bases. Germline assignment: CDR1 KGHSH and CDR2 LQKENI. This CDR3 is 16 amino acids long. Unmatched junction bases numbered 9, after V lost 1 base and J lost 8 bases. CDR3 nucleotides: TGTGCCAGCTCACCACATCGTCCAGGACAGGGCGAAAAACTGTTTTTT. As protein: CASSPHRPGQGEKLFF.

This clone is judged medium-sized (0.01 to 0.1%). The chain joins TRBV7-3 to TRBJ1-1; no definite D call. There are 13 residues in the CDR3. Germline V lookup: CDR1 SGHTA, CDR2 FQGTGA. Trimming stripped 0 bases from V and 3 bases from J, with 5 bases between. CDR3: CASSLTGYTEAFF. In DNA, the CDR3 is TGTGCCAGCAGCTTAACGGGGTACACTGAAGCTTTCTTT.

The rearrangement uses TRBV9 and TRBJ2-2; D is undetermined. This CDR3 is 13 amino acids long. Germline CDR1 SGDLS, CDR2 YYNGEE. V was cut by 4 bases and J by 6 bases, with 10 bases left in between. CDR3: CASSPVDAGELFF. In DNA form, the CDR3 reads TGTGCCAGCAGCCCGGTCGACGCCGGGGAGCTGTTTTTT.

The chain employs TRBV2 and TRBJ1-1; 10 nucleotides agree with TRBD1. The CDR3 contains 14 residues. V shed 2 bases, J shed 8 bases, and the junction held 5 bases outside the gene matches. The germline V gene has CDR1 SNHLY and CDR2 FYNNEI. As DNA, the CDR3 is TGTGCCAGCAGTGAAACGGGACAGGGGACCGAAGCTTTCTTT. Translating it yields CASSETGQGTEAFF.

The genes are TRBV9 and TRBJ1-6, with D hard to call. The CDR3 loop spans 14 amino acids. Germline CDR1 reads SGDLS; CDR2 reads YYNGEE. Trimming removed 1 base at V and 7 bases at J, with 9 bases between. Written as DNA, the CDR3 is TGTGCCAGCAGCGTAATGGCAGACAATTCACCCCTCCACTTT. It translates to CASSVMADNSPLHF.

The chain combines TRBV7-9 with TRBJ1-5; possibly TRBD1 for D (6 bases). This CDR3 comprises 14 residues. V was cut by 3 bases and J by 5 bases, with 11 bases left in between. The germline V gene encodes CDR1 SEHNR and CDR2 FQNEAQ (reference sequence). DNA for the CDR3: TGTGCCAGCAGCTTGGGAGGGGGGGATCAGCCCCAGCATTTT. Translation: CASSLGGGDQPQHF.

The rearrangement joins TRBV12-5 to TRBJ2-3; 10 bases line up with TRBD1. This CDR3 comprises 15 residues. Unmatched junction bases numbered 6, after V lost 6 bases and J lost 3 bases. Per germline, CDR1 LGHNT and CDR2 FRNRAP. In DNA, the CDR3 is TGTGCTAGTGGCCTGGGACAGGGGTTTACAGATACGCAGTATTTT. Translating it yields CASGLGQGFTDTQYF.

The chain is built from TRBV10-3 and TRBJ2-6; 12 nucleotides align to TRBD1. The CDR3 runs 17 residues. V shed 6 bases and J 3 bases; nucleotides not matched to a gene: 6. Germline V CDR1 and CDR2: ENHRY, SYGVKD. Here the CDR3 DNA reads TGTGCCATCAGCACCGGGACAGGGGGCAGTGGGGCCAACGTCCTGACTTTC. This gives the protein CAISTGTGGSGANVLTF.

CDR3 coding DNA: TGTGCCAGCAGCCAAGAAGGGGGAGCCACCTACGAGCAGTACTTC. Translated: CASSQEGGATYEQYF. The rearrangement uses TRBV3-1 (or the pseudogene TRBV3-2) and TRBJ2-7; weak D call: TRBD1 (6 bases). V was pared by 0 bases and J by 2 bases, with 11 bases between. This CDR3 is 15 amino acids long. The germline CDR1 and CDR2 sequences are LGHDT and YNNKEL (reference sequence).

The chain uses TRBV11-1 and TRBJ2-3, with TRBD2 matching 12 bases. This CDR3 is 16 amino acids long. The V and J ends lost 5 bases and 5 bases, in that order; junction bases with no gene match: 8. CDR1 and CDR2 from the germline V gene are SGHAT and FQDESV (reference sequence). CDR3 loop: CASSIRLAGGGDTQYF. Written as DNA, the CDR3 is TGTGCCAGCAGCATTCGCCTAGCGGGGGGGGGAGATACGCAGTATTTT.

The chain couples TRBV11-2 to TRBJ2-2; 7 nucleotides align to TRBD1. This CDR3 region has 15 residues. The trim removed 5 bases at V and 5 bases at J, leaving 8 bases unmatched. The germline V gene has CDR1 SGHAT and CDR2 FQNNGV. The CDR3: CASSARDSRTGELFF. CDR3 DNA: TGTGCCAGCAGCGCAAGGGACAGCCGGACCGGGGAGCTGTTTTTT.

This CDR3 reads CASSLLTGAYEQYF. DNA of the CDR3: TGCGCCAGCAGCTTACTGACAGGTGCCTACGAGCAGTACTTC. The chain links TRBV5-1 to TRBJ2-7; D is possibly TRBD1 (6 bases). The germline V gene encodes CDR1 SGHRS and CDR2 YFSETQ. CDR3 length: 14 amino acids. The ends were cut back, 2 bases at V and 2 bases at J, with 11 bases in the middle.

This clone has just one count. This sequence joins TRBV5-1 and TRBJ1-5; D gene uncertain. Per germline, CDR1 SGHRS and CDR2 YFSETQ. The CDR3 has 14 residues. The V end lost 4 bases, the J end lost 4 bases, and 12 bases lay between the germline ends. CDR3 loop: CASSRAPDNQPQHF. In nucleotides, the CDR3 is TGCGCCAGCAGCCGGGCCCCGGATAATCAGCCCCAGCATTTT.